The entry that follows covers one T cell receptor beta chain sequence. Its antigen is unknown. A read error is likely, as this CDR3 ends without the conserved phenylalanine or tryptophan. The sample is drawn from a study of OX40 agonist ivuxolimab in advanced cancers. Background on the whole study: Ivuxolimab, which targeted the costimulatory receptor OX40 (CD134), was an agonistic, fully human IgG2 monoclonal antibody. Peripheral TCRbeta sequencing was intended to test whether TCR sequence diversity was altered and clonal T-cell expansion was caused by ivuxolimab. Partial responses were achieved by three dose-escalation patients, of whom one had hepatocellular carcinoma and two had cutaneous melanoma. The paper describes the monotherapy dose-escalation part (N = 52 patients) of the phase I trial of ivuxolimab. Prior anti-PD-1, anti-PD-L1 or anti-CTLA-4 therapy was permitted, and 30% to 50% of dose-escalation patients had received checkpoint inhibitors. Intravenous ivuxolimab was administered to patients every 2 weeks at six dose levels: 0.01, 0.1, 0.3, 1.5, 3 and 10 mg/kg. The dose-escalation cohort was around 84% male with a mean age of approximately 60 years, ranging from about 23 to 85. Among the approximately 50 dose-escalation patients, 19 had hepatocellular carcinoma, roughly 15 melanoma, 9 renal cell carcinoma and 9 head and neck cancer. Findings and caveats that apply to the study as a whole: Low levels of normalized T-cell clonal expansion were also shown by some nonresponding patients. Partial responders in the 0.1-3.0 mg/kg groups had among the lowest normalized peripheral clonal expansion, especially among CD8+ T cells. At doses from 0.1 to 3.0 mg/kg, clonal expansion was seen in both CD4+ and CD8+ blood T cells between baseline and week 6. The antigen specificity of the clonally expanded peripheral T cells was not determined. After ivuxolimab, more expanded clones were found on average in CD8+ T cells than in CD4+ T cells.

V lost 1 base and J lost 4 bases; the stretch between them is 19 bases long. Ends included, the CDR3 has 17 residues. Left in the record is the CDR3 DNA by itself, 51 bases read in frame from the first base. The germline V gene provides CDR1 MNHNS and CDR2 SASEGT. For sequencing of the TCRbeta CDR3 region, genomic DNA was extracted from the sorted cells. The immunoSEQ Assay was used for sequencing of TCRbeta CDR3 regions. TCRdb took this table from immuneACCESS and kept in-frame rearrangements with V and J called. Such tables lack part of the clones; where checked against another copy, unresolved V genes explain under half of the gap, and the rest is unexplained. Within this sample are 75,000 to 95,000 clones, with just over 90% of them counted one time only. Clones ranked in the top ten supply 0.45% to 0.55% of the sample. Patients with a history of autoimmune disease or receiving systemic immunosuppression were excluded from the trial. In every dose cohort, peripheral blood was drawn for TCR sequencing at baseline, cycle 4 day 1, and cycle 7 day 1. The samples were drawn from a first-in-human, open-label, multicenter phase I dose-escalation trial of ivuxolimab. Adults with locally advanced or metastatic head and neck squamous cell, hepatocellular, melanoma or renal cell carcinoma were enrolled in the trial. Before TCR sequencing, CD4+ T cells and CD8+ T cells from peripheral blood were sorted into separate populations.

This clonotype was sampled from an adult with an advanced solid tumor such as melanoma, head and neck, liver or kidney cancer. The specimen was CD4+ or CD8+ T cells sorted from blood, collected in a trial of the OX40 agonist ivuxolimab. The chain is made from TRBV6-1 and TRBJ1-2, with a weak D call of TRBD1 (6 bases match). This receptor carries the CDR3 CASSEGAVPRGLYGYTL. The bases are TGTGCCAGCAGTGAAGGTGCTGTGCCCCGGGGGCTCTATGGCTACACCCTC.